Here is one T cell receptor beta chain with its context. What it binds is not known. The sample is drawn from a study of T cells in localized non-small cell lung cancer. Study-wide findings and caveats: In adjacent lung appeared a median 57 of the top 100 tumor clones. Blood T cell density predicted longer survival; adjacent-lung clonality, shorter. The study found T cell clonality highest in uninvolved adjacent lung, above tumor. One tumor region alone was sequenced, and heterogeneity therefore remains possible.

Sequencing used immunoSEQ multiplex PCR; TCRdb keeps in-frame clones, though not all of them. This sample carries 45,000 to 65,000 clones, about 90% of them seen once, and the ten largest clones take under 25%. This material consisted of peripheral blood, taken before any cancer treatment. This TCR derives from a man aged 40 to 69 with stage I squamous cell lung carcinoma.

DNA for the CDR3: TGTGCCAGCAGCCAGGAAATACAGGGTAGGGAAGCTTTCTTT. Encoded protein: CASSQEIQGREAFF. The chain employs TRBV14 and TRBJ1-1; the D gene is possibly TRBD1 (6 bases). CDR3 size: 14 residues. Trimming stripped 3 bases from V and 8 bases from J, with 16 bases between. CDR1 SGHDN and CDR2 FVKESK come from the germline V gene.